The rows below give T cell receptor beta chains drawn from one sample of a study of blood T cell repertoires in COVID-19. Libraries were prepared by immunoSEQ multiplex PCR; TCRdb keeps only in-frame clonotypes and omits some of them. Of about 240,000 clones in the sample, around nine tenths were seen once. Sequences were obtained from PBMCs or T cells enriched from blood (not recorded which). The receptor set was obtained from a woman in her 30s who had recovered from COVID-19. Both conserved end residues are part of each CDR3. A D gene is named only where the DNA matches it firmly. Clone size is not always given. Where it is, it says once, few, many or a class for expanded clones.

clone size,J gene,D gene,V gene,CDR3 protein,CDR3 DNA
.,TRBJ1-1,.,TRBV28,CASSLHAGTEAFF,TGTGCCAGCAGTTTACATGCAGGGACTGAAGCTTTCTTT
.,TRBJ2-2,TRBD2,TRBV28,CACSTVSLADTGGLFF,TGTGCCTGCAGTACAGTTAGCCTAGCGGACACCGGGGGGCTGTTTTTT
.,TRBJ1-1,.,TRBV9,CASSVGGGGMAFF,TGTGCCAGCAGCGTAGGGGGAGGGGGAATGGCTTTCTTT
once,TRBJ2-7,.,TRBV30,CAWSARGGDEQYF,TGTGCCTGGAGTGCCCGTGGCGGAGACGAGCAGTACTTC
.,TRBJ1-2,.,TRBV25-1,CASSGMRGAKDGYTF,TGTGCCAGCAGTGGAATGCGGGGGGCGAAAGATGGCTACACCTTC
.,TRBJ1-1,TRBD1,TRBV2,CACLWDSEAFF,TGTGCCTGCCTCTGGGACAGTGAAGCTTTCTTT
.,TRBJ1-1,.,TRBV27,CASSSQAWFAEAFF,TGTGCCAGCAGTTCACAGGCTTGGTTTGCTGAAGCTTTCTTT
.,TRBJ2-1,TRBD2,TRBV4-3,CASSQASGSSYNEQFF,TGCGCCAGCAGCCAAGCTAGCGGGAGCTCCTACAATGAGCAGTTCTTC
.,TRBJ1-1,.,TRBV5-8,CASELGGGTEAFF,TGTGCCAGCGAGTTGGGGGGGGGCACTGAAGCTTTCTTT
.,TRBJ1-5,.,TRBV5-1,CASSLEAGSQPQHF,TGCGCCAGCAGCTTGGAGGCAGGGTCACAGCCCCAGCATTTT
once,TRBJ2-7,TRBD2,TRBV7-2,CASSLTSGRSYEQYF,TGTGCCAGCAGCTTGACTAGCGGGAGATCCTACGAGCAGTACTTC
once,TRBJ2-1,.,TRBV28,CASIGIMTSLDEQFF,TGTGCCAGCATTGGGATCATGACTAGTCTCGATGAGCAGTTCTTC
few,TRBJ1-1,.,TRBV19,CASAAGRNTEAFF,TGTGCCAGTGCTGCCGGGAGGAACACTGAAGCTTTCTTT
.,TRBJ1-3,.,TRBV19,CASSASRGRSGNTIYF,TGTGCCAGTAGTGCAAGCAGGGGCCGCTCTGGAAACACCATATATTTT
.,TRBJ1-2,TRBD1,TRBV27,CASSSLDRVFYYGYTF,TGTGCCAGCAGTTCCCTCGACAGGGTGTTCTACTATGGCTACACCTTC
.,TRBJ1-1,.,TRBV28,CASSLGASRTEAFF,TGTGCCAGCAGTTTAGGAGCAAGTCGGACTGAAGCTTTCTTT
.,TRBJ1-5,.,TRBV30,CAWSLGHFSNQPQHF,TGTGCCTGGAGTCTGGGACACTTTAGCAATCAGCCCCAGCATTTT
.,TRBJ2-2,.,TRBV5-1,CASSLVRGPNTGELFF,TGCGCCAGCAGCTTGGTGCGGGGGCCGAACACCGGGGAGCTGTTTTTT
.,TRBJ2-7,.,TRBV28,CASSVQEWRDEQYF,TGTGCCAGCAGCGTACAGGAGTGGAGAGACGAGCAGTACTTC
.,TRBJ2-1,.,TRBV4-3,CASSQDGPPYNEQFF,TGCGCCAGCAGCCAAGACGGTCCCCCCTACAATGAGCAGTTCTTC
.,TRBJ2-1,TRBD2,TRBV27,CASSFPPTSGRYNEQFF,TGTGCCAGCAGTTTCCCGCCGACTAGCGGGCGATACAATGAGCAGTTCTTC
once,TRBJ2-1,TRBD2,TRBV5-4,CASSLGLADYNEQFF,TGTGCCAGCAGCTTGGGACTAGCGGACTACAATGAGCAGTTCTTC
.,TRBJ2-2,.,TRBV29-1,CSVESSGRGNTGELFF,TGCAGCGTTGAATCCTCCGGTAGAGGGAACACCGGGGAGCTGTTTTTT
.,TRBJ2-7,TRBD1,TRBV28,CAISTGATYEQYF,TGTGCCATCTCGACAGGGGCGACCTACGAGCAGTACTTC
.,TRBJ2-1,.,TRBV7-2,CASSLGVGRADNEQFF,TGTGCCAGCAGCTTAGGTGTGGGCAGGGCGGACAATGAGCAGTTCTTC
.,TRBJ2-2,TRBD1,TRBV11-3,CASSLGTGDPGELFF,TGTGCCAGCAGCTTAGGGACAGGGGACCCCGGGGAGCTGTTTTTT
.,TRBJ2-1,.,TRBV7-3,CASSFRGNEQFF,TGTGCCAGCAGCTTCCGAGGGAATGAGCAGTTCTTC
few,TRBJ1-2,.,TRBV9,CASSVDPGGNYGYTF,TGTGCCAGCAGCGTAGATCCGGGAGGCAACTATGGCTACACCTTC
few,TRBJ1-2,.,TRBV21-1,CASSKGEYYGYTF,TGTGCCAGCAGCAAAGGGGAGTACTATGGCTACACCTTC
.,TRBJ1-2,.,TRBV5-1,CASSLETGPYGYTF,TGCGCCAGCAGCTTGGAAACAGGACCCTATGGCTACACCTTC
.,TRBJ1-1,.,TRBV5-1,CASSRQQGVGREAFF,TGCGCCAGCAGCCGACAACAGGGAGTCGGGCGAGAAGCTTTCTTT
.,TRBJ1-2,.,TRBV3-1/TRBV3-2,CASSQAGGSTYYTF,TGTGCCAGCAGCCAAGCGGGGGGCTCGACGTACTACACCTTC
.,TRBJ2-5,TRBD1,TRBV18,CASSPPPGTGQETQYF,TGTGCCAGCTCACCACCGCCCGGGACAGGGCAAGAGACCCAGTACTTC
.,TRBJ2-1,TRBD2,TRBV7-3,CASSISGSSYNEQFF,TGTGCCAGCAGCATTAGCGGGAGTTCCTACAATGAGCAGTTCTTC
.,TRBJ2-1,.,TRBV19,CASSKPTSEDEQFF,TGTGCCAGTAGCAAACCAACCTCAGAGGATGAGCAGTTCTTC
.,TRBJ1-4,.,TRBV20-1,CSGQLNEKLFF,TGCAGTGGACAGTTGAATGAAAAACTGTTTTTT
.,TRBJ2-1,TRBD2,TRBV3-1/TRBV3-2,CASGNSGRNDEQFF,TGTGCCAGCGGTAATAGCGGGAGAAACGATGAGCAGTTCTTC
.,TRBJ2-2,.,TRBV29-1,CSGRIRTGNAGELFF,TGCAGCGGGAGAATCCGTACAGGGAATGCCGGGGAGCTGTTTTTT
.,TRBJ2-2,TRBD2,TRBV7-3,CASSAGTSGNTGELFF,TGTGCCAGCAGCGCCGGGACTAGCGGGAATACCGGGGAGCTGTTTTTT
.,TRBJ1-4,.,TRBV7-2,CASRGPDFNEKLFF,TGTGCCAGCAGGGGTCCTGACTTTAATGAAAAACTGTTTTTT
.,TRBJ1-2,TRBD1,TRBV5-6,CASSSLPGQGLHGYTF,TGTGCCAGCAGCTCCCTCCCGGGACAGGGATTACATGGCTACACCTTC
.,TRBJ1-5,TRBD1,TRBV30,CAWSRQGGQPQHF,TGTGCCTGGAGTCGACAGGGAGGTCAGCCCCAGCATTTT
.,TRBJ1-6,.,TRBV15,CATSMSSYNSPLHF,TGTGCCACCAGCATGAGCTCCTATAATTCACCCCTCCACTTT
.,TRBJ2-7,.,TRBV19,CASSRDRTVTYEQYF,TGTGCCAGTTCCCGAGATCGGACAGTAACCTACGAGCAGTACTTC
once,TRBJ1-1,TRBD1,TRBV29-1,CSVAGGDLPVGTEAFF,TGCAGCGTTGCAGGGGGCGATTTGCCGGTAGGCACTGAAGCTTTCTTT
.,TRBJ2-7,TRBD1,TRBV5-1,CASRNPGQTYEQYF,TGCGCCAGCAGGAATCCGGGACAGACCTACGAGCAGTACTTC
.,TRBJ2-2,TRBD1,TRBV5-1,CASTPLTGANTGELFF,TGCGCCAGCACCCCCTTAACAGGGGCAAACACCGGGGAGCTGTTTTTT
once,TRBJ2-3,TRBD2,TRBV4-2,CASSLVFEGRDTDTQYF,TGTGCCAGCAGCCTGGTCTTCGAAGGGAGGGACACAGATACGCAGTATTTT
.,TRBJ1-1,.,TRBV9,CASSKDRDTEAFF,TGTGCCAGCAGCAAGGACAGAGACACTGAAGCTTTCTTT
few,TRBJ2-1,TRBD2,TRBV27,CASKTSAYSTNEQFF,TGTGCCAGCAAGACTAGCGCTTACTCTACCAATGAGCAGTTCTTC
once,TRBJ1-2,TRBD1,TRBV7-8,CASSLQGNYGYTF,TGTGCCAGCAGCCTACAGGGGAACTATGGCTACACCTTC
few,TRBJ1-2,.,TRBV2,CASRTGTRLSYGYTF,TGTGCCAGCAGAACCGGGACACGGCTCTCTTATGGCTACACCTTC
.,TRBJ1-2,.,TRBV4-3,CASSQYRSSYGYTF,TGCGCCAGCAGCCAGTACAGGAGCAGCTATGGCTACACCTTC
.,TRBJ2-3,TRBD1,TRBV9,CASSVPGQGPDTQYF,TGTGCCAGCAGCGTACCGGGACAGGGTCCAGATACGCAGTATTTT
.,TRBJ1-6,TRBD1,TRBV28,CASSYRQGRYNSPLHF,TGTGCCAGCAGTTACAGACAGGGTAGATACAATTCACCCCTCCACTTT
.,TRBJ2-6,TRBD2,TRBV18,CASSPGLGVSSGANVLTF,TGTGCCAGCTCACCGGGACTAGGAGTCAGCTCTGGGGCCAACGTCCTGACTTTC
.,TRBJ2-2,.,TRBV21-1,CASSKARINTGELFF,TGTGCCAGCAGCAAAGCCAGGATAAACACCGGGGAGCTGTTTTTT
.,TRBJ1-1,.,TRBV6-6,CASSYPELGTEAFF,TGTGCCAGCAGTTACCCGGAGCTGGGCACTGAAGCTTTCTTT